The present entry profiles one TCR beta chain with its context. Its target is unknown. This entry comes from a study of cytomegalovirus exposure and HLA in healthy donors. PCR amplification relied on 60 Vbeta primers (plus 13 Jbeta primers). The method was immunoSEQ multiplex PCR; TCRdb's version includes in-frame clones alone and lacks a portion of them. The sample records 140,000 to 150,000 clones, around four fifths being singletons. The germline gives CDR1 SGDLS, CDR2 YYNGEE. The CDR3 has 15 amino acids. V lost 0 bases and J 2 bases, leaving 9 bases between the germline ends. Findings of the study overall: With high specificity and sensitivity, the classifier reportedly diagnosed cytomegalovirus status.

The rearrangement uses TRBV9 and TRBJ1-5; D might be TRBD1 (6 bases). The sequenced sample consisted of PBMCs. The sequence was obtained from a male donor in good health and CMV-seronegative. CDR3 protein: CASSVDRAGNQPQHF. The CDR3 nucleotides are TGTGCCAGCAGCGTAGACAGGGCGGGCAATCAGCCCCAGCATTTT. Full variable domain (rest looked up from reference TRBV9 and TRBJ1-5): DSGVTQTPKHLITATGQRVTLRCSPRSGDLSVYWYQQSLDQGLQFLIQYYNGEERAKGNILERFSAQQFPDLHSELNLSSLELGDSALYFCASSVDRAGNQPQHFGDGTRLSIL.